Shown below are 11 T cell receptor beta chains from a single sample sequenced in a study of blood T cell repertoires in COVID-19 (dated by TCRdb to about 2020). Libraries were prepared through the immunoSEQ multiplex PCR assay. The immuneACCESS repertoire file appears here via TCRdb, limited to in-frame rearrangements. These files lack a portion of the clones; in checked studies, under half of the deficit traces to unresolved V genes, and the cause of the others is not known. A total of around 260,000 clones appear in this sample, 87% of them only once. Roughly 1.6% of the sample belongs to the ten largest clones. Specimen: peripheral blood. The origin of the receptors is a woman aged 35 to 49 who had recovered from COVID-19.

The chain has TRBV11-1 and TRBJ2-3; D not certain. The CDR3 has 12 amino acids. The ends were cut back, 5 bases at V and 6 bases at J, with 9 bases in the middle. The germline CDR1 and CDR2 sequences are SGHAT and FQDESV (reference sequence). This CDR3 is CASSPLEDTQYF. The CDR3 DNA sequence: TGTGCCAGCAGCCCCCTTGAGGATACGCAGTATTTT.

V gene TRBV5-4 combines with J gene TRBJ2-7; TRBD2 matches at 10 bases. The germline V gene encodes CDR1 SGHNT and CDR2 YYREEE (reference sequence). V dropped 4 bases and J dropped 3; count of bases not matched to a gene: 7. This CDR3 contains 15 residues. The CDR3 sequence is CASSGGWTSGYEQYF. The DNA for the CDR3 is TGTGCCAGCAGCGGGGGGTGGACTAGCGGCTACGAGCAGTACTTC.

V is TRBV7-8 and J is TRBJ2-7, with 8 bases lining up with TRBD1. Germline CDR1 and CDR2: SGHVS and FQNEAQ. Trimming took 4 bases from V and 1 from J; bases not matched to a gene: 3. CDR3 length: 14 amino acids. CDR3 loop: CASSSRTGSYEQYF. The CDR3 DNA reads as TGTGCCAGCAGCTCAAGGACAGGGTCCTACGAGCAGTACTTC. Full variable domain (missing parts from reference TRBV7-8 and TRBJ2-7): GAGVSQSPRYKVAKRGQDVALRCDPISGHVSLFWYQQALGQGPEFLTYFQNEAQLDKSGLPSDRFFAERPEGSVSTLKIQRTQQEDSAVYLCASSSRTGSYEQYFGPGTRLTVT.

The chain recombines TRBV30 with TRBJ2-2, with 7 nucleotides matching TRBD1. With 3 bases clipped from V and 6 bases from J, the junction kept 13 bases outside the gene matches. Looked up from germline, CDR1 is GTSNPN and CDR2 is SVGIG (reference sequence). The CDR3 totals 16 residues. The CDR3 sequence is CAWRESRRGRAGELFF. CDR3 nucleotides: TGTGCCTGGAGGGAATCGAGAAGGGGGCGGGCCGGGGAGCTGTTTTTT.

This clone was observed a single time. J is TRBJ1-5 and V is TRBV27; a weak D match, TRBD1 (5 bases). This CDR3 is built from 15 residues. Germline-derived CDR1 and CDR2 are MNHEY and SMNVEV (reference sequence). V lost 6 bases, J lost 3 bases, and 15 bases lay in between. The CDR3 sequence: CASSPLSGDNQPQHF. CDR3 in DNA: TGTGCCAGCAGCCCACTGTCGGGGGACAATCAGCCCCAGCATTTT.

This clone has more than one count but fewer than ten. J is TRBJ1-3 and V is TRBV4-2, with 11 bases fitting TRBD1. Germline V CDR1 and CDR2: LGHNA, YNFKEQ. V trimming: 2 bases; J trimming: 1 base; junction bases outside the gene matches: 4. CDR3 length equals 17 residues. CDR3 sequence (DNA): TGTGCCAGCAGCCAAACCGGGACAGGGGGGTCTGGAAACACCATATATTTT. This codes for CASSQTGTGGSGNTIYF.

CDR3 DNA sequence: TGTGCCAGCAGTTACTCGATAGACAGCCTCCCTGAAGCTTTCTTT. Translated, it gives CASSYSIDSLPEAFF. The chain joins TRBV6-6 to TRBJ1-1; tentatively, D is TRBD1 (5 bases). V lost 0 bases, J lost 6 bases, and 14 bases lay in between. The germline V gene encodes CDR1 MNHNY and CDR2 SVGAGI (reference sequence). The CDR3 consists of 15 residues.

The chain joins TRBV7-9 to TRBJ2-6, with 11 bases matching TRBD1. CDR1 and CDR2 from the germline V gene are SEHNR and FQNEAQ (reference sequence). This CDR3 is 17 amino acids long. The ends lost 6 bases at V and 0 bases at J; junction bases unmatched: 4. CDR3 loop: CASRSGTGGSGANVLTF. Written as DNA, the CDR3 is TGTGCCAGCAGATCCGGGACAGGGGGCTCTGGGGCCAACGTCCTGACTTTC.

The chain carries TRBV3-1 (or the pseudogene TRBV3-2) and TRBJ1-1, with a weak D call TRBD1 (5 bases). This CDR3 has 14 residues. Germline V CDR1 and CDR2: LGHDT, YNNKEL (reference sequence). Trimming removed 1 base from V and 5 bases from J, with 11 bases in between. The CDR3 reads CASSQVGGGTEAFF. Here the CDR3 DNA reads TGTGCCAGCAGCCAAGTCGGGGGTGGGACTGAAGCTTTCTTT.

The chain couples TRBV4-2 to TRBJ2-5; weak D call: TRBD1 (5 bases). V was clipped by 0 bases and J by 7 bases, with 6 bases between them. This CDR3 contains 12 residues. Germline lookup yields CDR1 LGHNA and CDR2 YNFKEQ. Written as DNA, the CDR3 is TGTGCCAGCAGCCAAGAAGGGGTGACCCAGTACTTC. It translates to CASSQEGVTQYF.

This clone is a singleton in its sample. J is TRBJ2-5 and V is TRBV5-5, with TRBD1 matching over 9 bases. Germline CDR1 SGHKS, CDR2 YYEKEE (reference sequence). The CDR3 has 16 residues. With 0 bases clipped from V and 5 bases from J, the junction kept 8 bases outside the gene matches. The CDR3 spells CASSLGRTGATETQYF. Here the CDR3 DNA reads TGTGCCAGCAGCTTGGGTCGGACAGGGGCAACGGAGACCCAGTACTTC.